This TCR beta chain comes out of a study of blood T cell repertoires in COVID-19. Across the whole study: Samples representing acute and convalescent COVID-19 were sourced from the United States, Italy and Spain. Sources were T cells, B-cell-depleted T cells, or PBMCs; the material itself was cDNA or gDNA.

Germline lookup yields CDR1 SEHNR and CDR2 FQNEAQ (reference sequence). V gave up 3 bases and J gave up 3 bases, with 8 bases separating them. The CDR3 spans 14 residues. In the authors' methods: Estimation of nucleated cell counts relied on the amplification of reference gene primers. Using immunoSEQ multiplex PCR, the repertoire was profiled, and TCRdb retains in-frame clones only, with some absent. The V and J calls and the clone size are those of that table, but D and trimming were determined from the DNA. The sample records over 85,000 clones, roughly 77% being singletons. The chain employs TRBV7-9 and TRBJ2-2; maybe TRBD1 (5 bases). Sequenced input: peripheral blood. The TCR was taken from a human donor in a cohort sampled during active COVID-19. The CDR3, as DNA: TGTGCCAGCAGCTTGGGGCAGTACACCGGGGAGCTGTTTTTT. Its protein product is CASSLGQYTGELFF.